The subject of this entry is one T cell receptor beta chain. The template used for profiling TCR beta VDJ and CDR3 was genomic DNA. TCRdb reanalysed the reads using MiXCR and keeps one entry per CDR3 protein. The sample has about 160,000 distinct CDR3 sequences; roughly 50% are singletons. J gave up 3 bases and V 5 bases, and 6 bases lay outside the gene matches. The CDR3 is 14 amino acids. Germline V gene sequence: CDR1 SGHVS, CDR2 FNYEAQ. The sample comes from a study of CD8+CD57+ T cells in acquired aplastic anemia. Patients picked for sequencing had shown CD8+CD57+ cell expansion detected by flow cytometry.

This sequence joins TRBV7-6 and TRBJ2-7; 8 bases are a match to TRBD1. The receptor was derived from a human donor with aplastic anemia. Sample: sorted CD4+, CD8+, or CD8+CD57+ T cells (not recorded which) from PBMCs. CDR3 coding DNA: TGTGCCAGCAGCCCAATTGGACAGGGCTACGAGCAGTACTTC. It yields the protein CASSPIGQGYEQYF. The full variable domain, with the rest looked up from reference TRBV7-6 and TRBJ2-7, is GAGVSQSPRYKVTKRGQDVALRCDPISGHVSLYWYRQALGQGPEFLTYFNYEAQQDKSGLPNDRFSAERPEGSISTLTIQRTEQRDSAMYRCASSPIGQGYEQYFGPGTRLTVT.